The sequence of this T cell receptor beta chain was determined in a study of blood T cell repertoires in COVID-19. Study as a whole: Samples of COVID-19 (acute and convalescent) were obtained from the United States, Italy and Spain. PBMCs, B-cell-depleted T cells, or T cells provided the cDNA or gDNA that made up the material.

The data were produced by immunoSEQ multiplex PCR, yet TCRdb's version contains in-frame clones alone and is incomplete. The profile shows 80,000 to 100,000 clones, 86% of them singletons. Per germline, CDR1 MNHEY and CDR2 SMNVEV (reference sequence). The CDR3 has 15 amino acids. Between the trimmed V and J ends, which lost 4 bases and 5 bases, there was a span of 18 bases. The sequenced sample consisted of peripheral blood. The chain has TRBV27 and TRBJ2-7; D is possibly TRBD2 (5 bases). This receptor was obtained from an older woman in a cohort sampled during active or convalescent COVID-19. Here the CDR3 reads CASSSRITTGDEQYF. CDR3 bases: TGTGCCAGCAGTTCTAGGATTACCACCGGGGACGAGCAGTACTTC.